The rows below give T cell receptor beta chains drawn from one sample of a study of T cells in Graves' hyperthyroidism and ophthalmopathy. TCRdb re-called the multiplex PCR reads with MiXCR, one entry per CDR3 protein. This sample has a few hundred thousand distinct CDR3 sequences, with approximately 14% found just once. The specimen sequenced was blood. The receptors originated from a woman aged 18-29 years with Graves' hyperthyroidism. CDR3s include the opening cysteine and the closing phenylalanine or tryptophan. A D gene is named only where the DNA matches it firmly. Clone size is stated in some rows and not others, as once, few, many or a class when expanded.

clone size: NA; V gene: TRBV5-8; J gene: TRBJ1-6; D gene: NA; CDR3 protein: CASSVGLRYNSPLHF; CDR3 DNA: TGTGCCAGCAGCGTGGGACTGAGGTATAATTCACCCCTCCACTTT
clone size: many; V gene: TRBV28; J gene: TRBJ2-7; D gene: TRBD1; CDR3 protein: CASSFPQRGREQYF; CDR3 DNA: TGTGCCAGCAGTTTCCCACAGAGGGGGCGCGAGCAGTACTTC
clone size: many; V gene: TRBV28; J gene: TRBJ2-7; D gene: TRBD1; CDR3 protein: CASRTTYPGTGGFYEQYF; CDR3 DNA: TGTGCCAGCAGAACTACCTATCCCGGGACAGGGGGTTTCTACGAGCAGTACTTC
clone size: many; V gene: TRBV27; J gene: TRBJ1-2; D gene: NA; CDR3 protein: CASSTTHRALNYGYTF; CDR3 DNA: TGTGCCAGCAGTACAACCCACAGGGCTTTAAACTATGGCTACACCTTC
clone size: many; V gene: TRBV18; J gene: TRBJ2-5; D gene: TRBD1; CDR3 protein: CASSVTGKETQYF; CDR3 DNA: TGTGCCAGCTCAGTGACAGGGAAAGAGACCCAGTACTTC
clone size: many; V gene: TRBV28; J gene: TRBJ2-5; D gene: NA; CDR3 protein: CASSQREQETQYF; CDR3 DNA: TGTGCCAGCAGTCAACGGGAGCAAGAGACCCAGTACTTC
clone size: many; V gene: TRBV24-1; J gene: TRBJ2-1; D gene: NA; CDR3 protein: CATSDPSFGGGDGYNEQFF; CDR3 DNA: TGTGCCACCAGTGATCCCTCCTTTGGAGGGGGTGATGGGTACAATGAGCAGTTCTTC
clone size: many; V gene: TRBV15; J gene: TRBJ2-7; D gene: TRBD2; CDR3 protein: CATSSGLASYEQYF; CDR3 DNA: TGTGCCACCAGCTCTGGACTAGCGTCCTACGAGCAGTACTTC
clone size: NA; V gene: TRBV5-6; J gene: TRBJ2-1; D gene: NA; CDR3 protein: CASSNLLNNEQFF; CDR3 DNA: TGTGCCAGCAGCAACCTCTTGAACAATGAGCAGTTCTTC
clone size: NA; V gene: TRBV5-4; J gene: TRBJ2-1; D gene: NA; CDR3 protein: CASSPRFTGGSYNEQFF; CDR3 DNA: TGTGCCAGCAGTCCCAGATTCACGGGTGGCTCCTACAATGAGCAGTTCTTC
clone size: many; V gene: TRBV6-5; J gene: TRBJ1-4; D gene: NA; CDR3 protein: CASSYSKGGKLFF; CDR3 DNA: TGTGCCAGCAGTTACTCGAAGGGGGGAAAACTGTTTTTT
clone size: many; V gene: TRBV5-1; J gene: TRBJ2-5; D gene: NA; CDR3 protein: CASSNQRAVQETQYF; CDR3 DNA: TGCGCCAGCAGCAATCAAAGAGCGGTCCAAGAGACCCAGTACTTC
clone size: many; V gene: TRBV12-5; J gene: TRBJ1-5; D gene: NA; CDR3 protein: CASGQQAPGTQPQHF; CDR3 DNA: TGTGCTAGTGGGCAACAGGCCCCTGGGACCCAGCCCCAGCATTTT
clone size: NA; V gene: TRBV12-5; J gene: TRBJ1-2; D gene: NA; CDR3 protein: CASGLAATTDYGYTF; CDR3 DNA: TGTGCTAGTGGTTTGGCTGCGACAACAGACTATGGCTACACCTTC
clone size: NA; V gene: TRBV20-1; J gene: TRBJ2-3; D gene: TRBD2; CDR3 protein: CSARSAGNTDTQYF; CDR3 DNA: TGCAGTGCTAGGTCAGCGGGGAACACAGATACGCAGTATTTT
clone size: few; V gene: TRBV20-1; J gene: TRBJ1-2; D gene: NA; CDR3 protein: CSARAREAYGYTF; CDR3 DNA: TGCAGTGCTAGAGCGCGGGAAGCCTATGGCTACACCTTC
clone size: many; V gene: TRBV7-2; J gene: TRBJ2-3; D gene: TRBD2; CDR3 protein: CASSLFATSGSGGDTQYF; CDR3 DNA: TGTGCCAGCAGCTTATTTGCGACTAGCGGGAGTGGCGGAGATACGCAGTATTTT
clone size: few; V gene: TRBV20-1; J gene: TRBJ2-7; D gene: NA; CDR3 protein: CSADRTAFYEQYF; CDR3 DNA: TGCAGTGCGGATAGGACAGCCTTCTACGAGCAGTACTTC
clone size: NA; V gene: TRBV29-1; J gene: TRBJ2-1; D gene: TRBD1; CDR3 protein: CSVEIGQVIYNEQFF; CDR3 DNA: TGCAGCGTTGAAATCGGACAGGTTATCTACAATGAGCAGTTCTTC
clone size: few; V gene: TRBV3-1; J gene: TRBJ1-6; D gene: TRBD1; CDR3 protein: CASSPPRGLGSPLHF; CDR3 DNA: TGTGCCAGCAGCCCCCCCAGGGGGTTAGGTTCACCCCTCCACTTT
clone size: many; V gene: TRBV15; J gene: TRBJ2-3; D gene: NA; CDR3 protein: CATSRDGGADTQYF; CDR3 DNA: TGTGCCACCAGCAGAGACGGAGGCGCAGATACGCAGTATTTT
clone size: NA; V gene: TRBV19; J gene: TRBJ1-5; D gene: TRBD1; CDR3 protein: CASSDVRRWHAPGQGASNQPQHF; CDR3 DNA: TGTGCCAGTAGCGATGTTCGACGATGGCATGCACCGGGACAGGGGGCCTCAAATCAGCCCCAGCATTTT
clone size: many; V gene: TRBV27; J gene: TRBJ2-2; D gene: NA; CDR3 protein: CASSYVLSGIGELFF; CDR3 DNA: TGTGCCAGCAGTTATGTGCTTAGCGGCATCGGGGAGCTGTTTTTT
clone size: many; V gene: TRBV7-9; J gene: TRBJ1-2; D gene: NA; CDR3 protein: CASSLGSVYGYTF; CDR3 DNA: TGTGCCAGCAGCTTAGGGTCAGTCTATGGCTACACCTTC
clone size: NA; V gene: TRBV7-2; J gene: TRBJ1-2; D gene: NA; CDR3 protein: CASSYLRGDYGYTF; CDR3 DNA: TGTGCCAGCAGTTACCTTCGGGGTGACTATGGCTACACCTTC
clone size: NA; V gene: TRBV7-2; J gene: TRBJ1-5; D gene: TRBD1; CDR3 protein: CASSSDGTDNQPQHF; CDR3 DNA: TGTGCCAGCAGCTCAGACGGGACAGATAATCAGCCCCAGCATTTT
clone size: many; V gene: TRBV2; J gene: TRBJ2-5; D gene: NA; CDR3 protein: CASSEALLAPPTETQYF; CDR3 DNA: TGTGCCAGCAGTGAAGCATTGCTGGCTCCCCCCACGGAGACCCAGTACTTC
clone size: NA; V gene: TRBV24-1; J gene: TRBJ2-1; D gene: TRBD1; CDR3 protein: CATSGRDRDDNEQFF; CDR3 DNA: TGTGCCACCAGTGGTAGGGACAGGGACGACAATGAGCAGTTCTTC
clone size: many; V gene: TRBV11-2; J gene: TRBJ2-1; D gene: TRBD2; CDR3 protein: CASSPQTSGSDEQFF; CDR3 DNA: TGTGCCAGCAGCCCGCAGACTAGCGGGAGTGATGAGCAGTTCTTC
clone size: many; V gene: TRBV30; J gene: TRBJ1-1; D gene: NA; CDR3 protein: CAWNAGPLWPEAFF; CDR3 DNA: TGTGCCTGGAACGCAGGGCCCCTCTGGCCCGAAGCTTTCTTT
clone size: many; V gene: TRBV3-1; J gene: TRBJ1-1; D gene: NA; CDR3 protein: CASSQSLGAPGLHTEAFF; CDR3 DNA: TGTGCCAGCAGCCAATCGTTGGGGGCCCCCGGGCTCCACACTGAAGCTTTCTTT
clone size: many; V gene: TRBV28; J gene: TRBJ2-1; D gene: NA; CDR3 protein: CASKGVRNEQFF; CDR3 DNA: TGTGCCAGCAAGGGGGTCCGCAATGAGCAGTTCTTC
clone size: many; V gene: TRBV6-1; J gene: TRBJ2-1; D gene: NA; CDR3 protein: CASHSLHEQFF; CDR3 DNA: TGTGCCAGCCATAGTCTCCATGAGCAGTTCTTC
clone size: many; V gene: TRBV27; J gene: TRBJ2-5; D gene: NA; CDR3 protein: CASSLYARQETQYF; CDR3 DNA: TGTGCCAGCAGTTTATACGCTAGGCAAGAGACCCAGTACTTC
clone size: many; V gene: TRBV20-1; J gene: TRBJ2-2; D gene: TRBD2; CDR3 protein: CSARAIAGVAGELFF; CDR3 DNA: TGCAGTGCTAGAGCTATAGCGGGAGTGGCCGGGGAGCTGTTTTTT
clone size: many; V gene: TRBV4-2; J gene: TRBJ2-1; D gene: NA; CDR3 protein: CASSFGTPAEQFF; CDR3 DNA: TGTGCCAGCAGCTTCGGGACACCCGCTGAGCAGTTCTTC
clone size: many; V gene: TRBV28; J gene: TRBJ1-1; D gene: NA; CDR3 protein: CASSLLPGLLNTEAFF; CDR3 DNA: TGTGCCAGCAGTTTACTTCCCGGACTCCTGAACACTGAAGCTTTCTTT
clone size: many; V gene: TRBV6-1; J gene: TRBJ2-7; D gene: TRBD2; CDR3 protein: CASSSTSGRDYEQYF; CDR3 DNA: TGTGCCAGCAGTTCGACTAGCGGGAGGGACTACGAGCAGTACTTC
clone size: few; V gene: TRBV13; J gene: TRBJ2-2; D gene: TRBD2; CDR3 protein: CASSLEGGEAGELFF; CDR3 DNA: TGTGCCAGCAGCTTAGAGGGAGGGGAAGCCGGGGAGCTGTTTTTT
clone size: many; V gene: TRBV28; J gene: TRBJ1-2; D gene: NA; CDR3 protein: CASRPRESYGYTF; CDR3 DNA: TGTGCCAGCAGACCCCGGGAGAGCTATGGCTACACCTTC
clone size: few; V gene: TRBV7-2; J gene: TRBJ2-2; D gene: TRBD2; CDR3 protein: CASSLGSLAGNSGELFF; CDR3 DNA: TGTGCCAGCAGCTTAGGTTCTCTAGCGGGAAATTCCGGGGAGCTGTTTTTT
clone size: few; V gene: TRBV14; J gene: TRBJ1-1; D gene: TRBD1; CDR3 protein: CASSVGTDLINTEAFF; CDR3 DNA: TGTGCCAGCAGCGTAGGGACAGACCTTATTAACACTGAAGCTTTCTTT
clone size: many; V gene: TRBV5-1; J gene: TRBJ2-2; D gene: NA; CDR3 protein: CASSPSGRMSTGELFF; CDR3 DNA: TGCGCCAGCAGCCCCAGTGGGAGAATGAGCACCGGGGAGCTGTTTTTT
clone size: many; V gene: TRBV20-1; J gene: TRBJ2-7; D gene: NA; CDR3 protein: CSARRAGTTTGYEQYF; CDR3 DNA: TGCAGTGCTAGGAGGGCGGGAACGACTACCGGCTACGAGCAGTACTTC
clone size: many; V gene: TRBV29-1; J gene: TRBJ2-1; D gene: TRBD1; CDR3 protein: CSVEAGTGGNEQFF; CDR3 DNA: TGCAGCGTTGAAGCGGGGACAGGGGGCAATGAGCAGTTCTTC
clone size: many; V gene: TRBV6-1; J gene: TRBJ2-3; D gene: TRBD2; CDR3 protein: CASSEELAGGPKDTQYF; CDR3 DNA: TGTGCCAGCAGTGAAGAACTAGCGGGAGGCCCGAAGGATACGCAGTATTTT
clone size: NA; V gene: TRBV6-1; J gene: TRBJ1-5; D gene: NA; CDR3 protein: CASKAVGGNQPQHF; CDR3 DNA: TGTGCCAGCAAGGCTGTCGGGGGCAATCAGCCCCAGCATTTT
clone size: NA; V gene: TRBV7-8; J gene: TRBJ2-5; D gene: NA; CDR3 protein: CASSLGGGIVQETQYF; CDR3 DNA: TGTGCCAGCAGCTTAGGTGGCGGGATCGTACAAGAGACCCAGTACTTC
clone size: many; V gene: TRBV6-2/TRBV6-3; J gene: TRBJ2-7; D gene: NA; CDR3 protein: CASSYDGGSSYEQYF; CDR3 DNA: TGTGCCAGCAGTTACGATGGGGGAAGCTCCTACGAGCAGTACTTC
clone size: few; V gene: TRBV6-1; J gene: TRBJ2-7; D gene: TRBD2; CDR3 protein: CASSEGGEVNEQYF; CDR3 DNA: TGTGCCAGCAGTGAGGGAGGGGAAGTCAACGAGCAGTACTTC
clone size: few; V gene: TRBV10-3; J gene: TRBJ2-5; D gene: TRBD2; CDR3 protein: CAISTGRARETQYF; CDR3 DNA: TGTGCCATCAGCACCGGGAGGGCTAGGGAGACCCAGTACTTC
clone size: few; V gene: TRBV28; J gene: TRBJ1-6; D gene: NA; CDR3 protein: CASSLLPGALNSPLHF; CDR3 DNA: TGTGCCAGCAGTTTATTGCCAGGCGCTCTTAATTCACCCCTCCACTTT
clone size: many; V gene: TRBV20-1; J gene: TRBJ1-5; D gene: TRBD1; CDR3 protein: CSALTGASNQPQHF; CDR3 DNA: TGCAGTGCCTTGACAGGGGCAAGCAATCAGCCCCAGCATTTT
clone size: many; V gene: TRBV5-1; J gene: TRBJ1-1; D gene: NA; CDR3 protein: CASSLSVGRNTEAFF; CDR3 DNA: TGCGCCAGCAGCTTGTCAGTTGGGAGGAACACTGAAGCTTTCTTT
clone size: many; V gene: TRBV6-5; J gene: TRBJ1-2; D gene: NA; CDR3 protein: CASSYSTGDNYGYTF; CDR3 DNA: TGTGCCAGCAGTTACTCGACAGGCGATAACTATGGCTACACCTTC
clone size: few; V gene: TRBV27; J gene: TRBJ2-3; D gene: NA; CDR3 protein: CASSLSYPQDTQYF; CDR3 DNA: TGTGCCAGCAGTTTATCGTACCCCCAGGATACGCAGTATTTT
clone size: many; V gene: TRBV2; J gene: TRBJ1-5; D gene: NA; CDR3 protein: CASTPGGYNQPQHF; CDR3 DNA: TGTGCCAGCACCCCGGGGGGGTACAATCAGCCCCAGCATTTT
clone size: many; V gene: TRBV20-1; J gene: TRBJ2-5; D gene: NA; CDR3 protein: CSARTGREQETQYF; CDR3 DNA: TGCAGTGCTAGAACGGGACGGGAACAAGAGACCCAGTACTTC
clone size: few; V gene: TRBV5-6; J gene: TRBJ2-7; D gene: TRBD1; CDR3 protein: CASSRTGSPYEQYF; CDR3 DNA: TGTGCCAGCAGCAGGACAGGTTCGCCCTACGAGCAGTACTTC
clone size: NA; V gene: TRBV7-9; J gene: TRBJ2-7; D gene: TRBD2; CDR3 protein: CASSFRAGGPYEQYF; CDR3 DNA: TGTGCCAGCAGCTTCCGGGCGGGAGGTCCCTACGAGCAGTACTTC